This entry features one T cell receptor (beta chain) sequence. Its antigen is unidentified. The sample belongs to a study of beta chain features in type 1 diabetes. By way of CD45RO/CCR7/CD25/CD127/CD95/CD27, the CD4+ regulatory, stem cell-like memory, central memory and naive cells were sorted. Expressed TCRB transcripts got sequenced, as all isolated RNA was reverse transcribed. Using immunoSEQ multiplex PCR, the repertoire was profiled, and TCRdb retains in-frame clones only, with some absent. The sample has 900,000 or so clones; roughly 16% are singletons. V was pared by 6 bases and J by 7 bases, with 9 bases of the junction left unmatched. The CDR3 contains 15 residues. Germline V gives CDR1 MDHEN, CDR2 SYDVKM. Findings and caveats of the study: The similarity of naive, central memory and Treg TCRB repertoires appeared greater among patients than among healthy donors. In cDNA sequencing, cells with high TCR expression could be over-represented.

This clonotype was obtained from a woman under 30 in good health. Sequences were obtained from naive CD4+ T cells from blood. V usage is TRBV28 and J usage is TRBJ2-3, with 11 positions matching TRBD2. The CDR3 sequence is CASSNRLAGGYTQYF. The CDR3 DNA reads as TGTGCCAGCAGCAACCGGCTAGCGGGAGGTTATACGCAGTATTTT.